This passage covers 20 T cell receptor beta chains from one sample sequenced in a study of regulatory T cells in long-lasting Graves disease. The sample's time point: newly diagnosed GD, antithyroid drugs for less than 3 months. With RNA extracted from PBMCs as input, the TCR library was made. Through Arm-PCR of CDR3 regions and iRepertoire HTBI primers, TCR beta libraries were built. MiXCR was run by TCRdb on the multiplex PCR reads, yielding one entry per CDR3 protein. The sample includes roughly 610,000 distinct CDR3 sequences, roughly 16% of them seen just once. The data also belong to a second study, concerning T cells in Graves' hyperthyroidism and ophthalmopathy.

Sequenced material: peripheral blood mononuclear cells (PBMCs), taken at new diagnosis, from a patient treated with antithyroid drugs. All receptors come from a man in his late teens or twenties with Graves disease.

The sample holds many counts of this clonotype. The CDR3 protein is CASRVVGQSNQPQHF. CDR3 DNA sequence: TGTGCCAGCAGAGTTGTAGGACAGAGCAATCAGCCCCAGCATTTT. The chain uses TRBV6-1 and TRBJ1-5; maybe TRBD1 (6 bases). The V gene lost 6 bases and the J gene lost 1 base, with 13 bases spanning the gap. Germline V gene sequence: CDR1 MNHNS, CDR2 SASEGT. This CDR3 spans 15 amino acids.

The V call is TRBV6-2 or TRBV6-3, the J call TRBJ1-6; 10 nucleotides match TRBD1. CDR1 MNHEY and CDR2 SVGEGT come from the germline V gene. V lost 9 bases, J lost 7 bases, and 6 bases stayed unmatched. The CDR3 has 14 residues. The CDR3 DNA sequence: TGTGCCAGTAGACCGGGACAGGGGAATTCACCCCTCCACTTT. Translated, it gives CASRPGQGNSPLHF.

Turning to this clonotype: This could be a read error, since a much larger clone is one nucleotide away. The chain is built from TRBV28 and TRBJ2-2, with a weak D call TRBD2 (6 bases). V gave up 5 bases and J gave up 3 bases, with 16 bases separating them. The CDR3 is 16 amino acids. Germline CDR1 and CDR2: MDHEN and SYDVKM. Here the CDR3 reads CASSIRRDFDTGELFF. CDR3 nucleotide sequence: TGTGCCAGCAGTATCCGCCGGGACTTCGACACCGGGGAGCTGTTTTTT.

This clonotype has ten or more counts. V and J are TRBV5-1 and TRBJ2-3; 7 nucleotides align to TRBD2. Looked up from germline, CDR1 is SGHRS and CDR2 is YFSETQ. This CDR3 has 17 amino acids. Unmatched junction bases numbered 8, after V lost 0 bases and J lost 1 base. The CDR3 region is CASSLAPQREGTDTQYF. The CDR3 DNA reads TGCGCCAGCAGCTTGGCCCCTCAGCGGGAAGGCACAGATACGCAGTATTTT.

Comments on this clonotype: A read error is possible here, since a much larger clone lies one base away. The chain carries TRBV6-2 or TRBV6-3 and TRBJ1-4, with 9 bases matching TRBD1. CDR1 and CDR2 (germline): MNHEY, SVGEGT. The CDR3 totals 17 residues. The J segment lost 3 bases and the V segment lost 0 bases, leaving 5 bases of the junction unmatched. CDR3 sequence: CASSYSPGQGPNEKLFF. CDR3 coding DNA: TGTGCCAGCAGTTACTCACCGGGACAGGGACCTAATGAAAAACTGTTTTTT.

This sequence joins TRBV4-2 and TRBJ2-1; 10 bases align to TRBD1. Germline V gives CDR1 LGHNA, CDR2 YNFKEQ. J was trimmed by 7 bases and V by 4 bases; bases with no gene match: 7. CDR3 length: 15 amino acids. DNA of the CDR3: TGTGCCAGCAGCCTGGACAGGGGGACTCTGAATGAGCAGTTCTTC. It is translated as CASSLDRGTLNEQFF.

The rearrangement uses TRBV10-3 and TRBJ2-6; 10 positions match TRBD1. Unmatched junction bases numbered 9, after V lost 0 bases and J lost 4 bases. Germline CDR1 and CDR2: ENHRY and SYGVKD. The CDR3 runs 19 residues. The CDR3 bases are TGTGCCATCAGTGAGTCCACCGGGACAGGGGTGAAAGGGGCCAACGTCCTGACTTTC. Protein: CAISESTGTGVKGANVLTF.

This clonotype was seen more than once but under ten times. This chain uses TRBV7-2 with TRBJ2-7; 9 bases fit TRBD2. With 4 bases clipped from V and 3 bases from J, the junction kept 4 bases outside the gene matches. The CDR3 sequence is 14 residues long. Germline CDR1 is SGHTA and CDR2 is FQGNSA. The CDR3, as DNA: TGTGCCAGCAGCTCAAGCGGGAGGTTCTACGAGCAGTACTTC. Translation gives CASSSSGRFYEQYF.

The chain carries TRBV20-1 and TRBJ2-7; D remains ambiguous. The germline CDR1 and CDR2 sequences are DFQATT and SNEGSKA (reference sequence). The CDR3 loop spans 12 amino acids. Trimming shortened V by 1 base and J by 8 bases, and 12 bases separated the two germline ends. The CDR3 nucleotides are TGCAGTGCTAGAGGCCCTGGGCGACAGCAGTACTTC. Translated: CSARGPGRQQYF.

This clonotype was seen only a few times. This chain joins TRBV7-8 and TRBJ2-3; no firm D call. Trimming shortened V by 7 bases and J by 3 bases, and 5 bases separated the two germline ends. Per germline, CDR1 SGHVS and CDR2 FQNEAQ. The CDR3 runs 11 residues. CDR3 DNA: TGTGCCAGCACCACAACAGATACGCAGTATTTT. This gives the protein CASTTTDTQYF.

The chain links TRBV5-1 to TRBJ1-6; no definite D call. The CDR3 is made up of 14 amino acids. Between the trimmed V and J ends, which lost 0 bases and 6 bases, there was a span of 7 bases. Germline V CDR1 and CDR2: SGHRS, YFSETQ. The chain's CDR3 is CASSLDSTNSPLHF. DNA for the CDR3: TGCGCCAGCAGCTTGGACAGTACTAATTCACCCCTCCACTTT.

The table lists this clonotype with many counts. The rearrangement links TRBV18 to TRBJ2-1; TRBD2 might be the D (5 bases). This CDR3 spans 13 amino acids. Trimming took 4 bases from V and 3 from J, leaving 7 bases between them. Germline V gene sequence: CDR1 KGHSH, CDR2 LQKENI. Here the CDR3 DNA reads TGTGCCAGCTCACAGAGCGGCTACAATGAGCAGTTCTTC. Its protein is CASSQSGYNEQFF.

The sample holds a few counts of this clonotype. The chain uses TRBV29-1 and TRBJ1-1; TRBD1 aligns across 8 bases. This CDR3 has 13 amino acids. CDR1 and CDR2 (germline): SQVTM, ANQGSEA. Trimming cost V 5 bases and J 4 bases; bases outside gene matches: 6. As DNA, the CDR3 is TGCAGCGTTAAAAAACAGGGGGGCACTGAAGCTTTCTTT. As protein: CSVKKQGGTEAFF.

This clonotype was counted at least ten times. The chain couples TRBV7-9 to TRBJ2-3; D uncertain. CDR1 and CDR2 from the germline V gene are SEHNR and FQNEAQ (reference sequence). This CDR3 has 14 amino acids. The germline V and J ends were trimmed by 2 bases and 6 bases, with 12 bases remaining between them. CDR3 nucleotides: TGTGCCAGCAGCTTACTGGTTCATAGGGATACGCAGTATTTT. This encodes CASSLLVHRDTQYF.

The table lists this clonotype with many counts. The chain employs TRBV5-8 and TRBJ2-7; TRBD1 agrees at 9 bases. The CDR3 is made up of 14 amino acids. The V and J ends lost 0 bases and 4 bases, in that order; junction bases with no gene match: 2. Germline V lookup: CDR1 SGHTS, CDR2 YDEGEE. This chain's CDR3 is CASSLEQGAYEQYF. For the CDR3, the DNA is TGTGCCAGCAGCTTGGAACAGGGGGCTTACGAGCAGTACTTC.

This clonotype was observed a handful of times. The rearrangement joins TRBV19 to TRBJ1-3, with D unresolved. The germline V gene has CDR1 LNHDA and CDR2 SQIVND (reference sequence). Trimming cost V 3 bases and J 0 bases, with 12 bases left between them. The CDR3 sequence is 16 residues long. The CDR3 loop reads CASSIGRQVSGNTIYF. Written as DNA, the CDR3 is TGTGCCAGTAGTATTGGGCGGCAGGTCTCTGGAAACACCATATATTTT.

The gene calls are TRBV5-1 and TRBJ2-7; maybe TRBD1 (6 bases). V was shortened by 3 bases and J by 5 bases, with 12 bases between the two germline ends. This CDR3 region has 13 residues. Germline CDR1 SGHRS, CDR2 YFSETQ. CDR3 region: CASSSEQGHEQYF. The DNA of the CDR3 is TGCGCCAGCAGCTCGGAACAGGGTCACGAGCAGTACTTC.

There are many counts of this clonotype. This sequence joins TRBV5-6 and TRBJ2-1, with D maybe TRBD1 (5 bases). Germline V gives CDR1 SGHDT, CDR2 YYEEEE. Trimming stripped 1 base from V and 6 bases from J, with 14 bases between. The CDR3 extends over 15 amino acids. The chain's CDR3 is CASSLNVRVINEQFF. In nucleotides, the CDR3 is TGTGCCAGCAGCTTGAACGTCAGGGTGATCAATGAGCAGTTCTTC. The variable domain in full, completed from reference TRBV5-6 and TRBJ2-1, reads DAGVTQSPTHLIKTRGQQVTLRCSPKSGHDTVSWYQQALGQGPQFIFQYYEEEERQRGNFPDRFSGHQFPNYSSELNVNALLLGDSALYLCASSLNVRVINEQFFGPGTRLTVL.

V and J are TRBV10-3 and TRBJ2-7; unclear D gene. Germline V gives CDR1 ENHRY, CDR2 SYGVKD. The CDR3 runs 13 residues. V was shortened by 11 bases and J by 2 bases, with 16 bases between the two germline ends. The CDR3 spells CASAADGTYEQYF. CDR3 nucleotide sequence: TGTGCCTCGGCCGCGGATGGGACCTACGAGCAGTACTTC.

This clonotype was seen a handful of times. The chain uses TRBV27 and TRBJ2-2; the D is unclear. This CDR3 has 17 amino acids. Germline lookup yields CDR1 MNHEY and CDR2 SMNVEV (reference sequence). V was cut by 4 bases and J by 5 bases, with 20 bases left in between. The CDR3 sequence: CASSSFGRTPRTGELFF. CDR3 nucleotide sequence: TGTGCCAGCAGTTCATTTGGACGCACCCCGAGGACCGGGGAGCTGTTTTTT.